What follows are 26 T cell receptor beta chains derived from one specimen sequenced in a study of T-cell memory formation after mild COVID-19. TCRdb re-called the 5' RACE reads through MiXCR, storing one row per CDR3 protein. There are around 320,000 distinct CDR3 sequences in the sample; 13% to 15% occur only once, and 21% lies in the top ten. Sequencing input: PBMCs or a T cell subset sorted from them (not recorded which). Receptor source: a man aged 18 to 30 who had mild COVID-19 (a few samples of this study predate the infection). Cell type and time point are not known.

This clonotype was detected many times. V usage is TRBV4-1 and J usage is TRBJ2-5; 8 bases are shared with TRBD2. The V segment lost 1 base and the J segment 1 base; nucleotides outside the gene matches: 11. CDR3 length: 18 amino acids. CDR1 and CDR2 from the germline V gene are MGHRA and YSYEKL. The DNA for the CDR3 is TGCGCCAGCAGCCAAGGCCGGGGGGGCCAAAGGGGCCAAGAGACCCAGTACTTC. As protein: CASSQGRGGQRGQETQYF.

Comments on this clonotype: A read error may produce the germline difference seen at one junction end. The chain joins TRBV7-8 to TRBJ1-6, with D tentatively TRBD1 (5 bases). Germline CDR1 is SGHVS and CDR2 is FQNEAQ. This CDR3 contains 16 residues. The CDR3 DNA sequence: TGTGCCAGCAGCTTAGCCGGGACCCTCCTTTTTTCACCCCTCAACTTT. Amino acid sequence: CASSLAGTLLFSPLNF. Full variable domain (rest looked up from reference TRBV7-8 and TRBJ1-6): GAGVSQSPRYKVAKRGQDVALRCDPISGHVSLFWYQQALGQGPEFLTYFQNEAQLDKSGLPSDRFFAERPEGSVSTLKIQRTQQEDSAVYLCASSLAGTLLFSPLNFGNGTRLTVT.

The rearrangement joins TRBV7-2 to TRBJ2-3, with 14 bases matching TRBD2. From germline, CDR1 is SGHTA and CDR2 FQGNSA. This CDR3 has 16 residues. V gave up 5 bases and J gave up 4 bases; unmatched junction bases: 5. CDR3: CASSVSTSGGADTQYF. CDR3 DNA: TGTGCCAGCAGCGTATCGACTAGCGGGGGGGCAGATACGCAGTATTTT. Combining the CDR3 with reference TRBV7-2 and TRBJ2-3 gives the whole variable domain GAGVSQSPSNKVTEKGKDVELRCDPISGHTALYWYRQSLGQGLEFLIYFQGNSAPDKSGLPSDRFSAERTGGSVSTLTIQRTQQEDSAVYLCASSVSTSGGADTQYFGPGTRLTVL.

This clonotype has ten or more counts. CDR3 sequence: CASSQGQGDYEQYF. The CDR3 DNA follows: TGCGCCAGCAGCCAAGGACAGGGAGATTACGAGCAGTACTTC. This chain links TRBV4-3 with TRBJ2-7, with TRBD1 matching over 7 bases. V gave up 1 base and J gave up 4 bases; unmatched junction bases: 4. This CDR3 is built from 14 residues. Looked up from germline, CDR1 is LGHNA and CDR2 is YSLEER.

Many counts were recorded for this clonotype. V is TRBV12-3 or TRBV12-4 and J is TRBJ2-3; weak D call: TRBD2 (5 bases). The CDR3 extends over 14 amino acids. The germline V and J ends were trimmed by 8 bases and 4 bases, with 16 bases remaining between them. CDR3 protein: CASCSRPGADTQYF. CDR3 nucleotides: TGTGCCAGCTGCTCCCGCCCCGGGGCAGATACGCAGTATTTT.

This clonotype was observed a handful of times. CDR3 coding DNA: TGTGCCAGCAGTCTGACAGGGAGAGGTCAGCCCCAGCATTTT. Translated, it gives CASSLTGRGQPQHF. This chain links TRBV6-1 with TRBJ1-5; the match to TRBD1 covers 7 bases. Germline V lookup: CDR1 MNHNS, CDR2 SASEGT. V lost 5 bases, J lost 6 bases, and 7 bases stayed unmatched. This CDR3 contains 14 residues.

This chain connects TRBV7-2 to TRBJ1-2; 10 bases fit TRBD1. The V gene's germline CDR1 is SGHTA and CDR2 FQGNSA. The CDR3 has 13 amino acids. V lost 4 bases, J lost 14 bases, and 10 bases stayed unmatched. The CDR3: CASSSRDRGWRTF. The CDR3 coding sequence is TGTGCCAGCAGCTCTCGGGACAGGGGATGGAGAACCTTC.

The gene calls are TRBV18 and TRBJ2-7; TRBD1 aligns across 7 bases. The germline V gene has CDR1 KGHSH and CDR2 LQKENI. The V gene end was trimmed by 2 bases and the J gene end by 3 bases; junction bases not matched to a gene: 10. The CDR3 covers 16 residues. The CDR3 here is CASSPGQGRDSYEQYF. The CDR3 nucleotides are TGTGCCAGCTCACCAGGGCAGGGCAGGGACAGCTACGAGCAGTACTTC.

This CDR3 reads CASSHYLAGGGETQYF. The CDR3 DNA reads as TGTGCCAGCAGCCACTACTTAGCGGGGGGCGGTGAGACCCAGTACTTC. The chain links TRBV3-1 to TRBJ2-5; 10 nucleotides agree with TRBD2. From germline, CDR1 is LGHDT and CDR2 YNNKEL (reference sequence). The CDR3 is 16 amino acids. The V segment lost 3 bases and the J segment 5 bases; nucleotides outside the gene matches: 9.

This clonotype was detected a few times. The rearrangement links TRBV7-2 to TRBJ2-3, with 9 bases that match TRBD2. With 4 bases clipped from V and 0 bases from J, the junction kept 8 bases outside the gene matches. There are 17 residues in the CDR3. Germline CDR1 reads SGHTA; CDR2 reads FQGNSA. This chain's CDR3 is CASSSPASGASTDTQYF. CDR3 DNA: TGTGCCAGCAGCTCCCCTGCTAGCGGGGCTAGCACAGATACGCAGTATTTT.

The chain couples TRBV5-1 to TRBJ1-6; maybe TRBD1 (6 bases). V lost 4 bases and J 7 bases, leaving 15 bases between the germline ends. Germline V gene data show CDR1 as SGHRS and CDR2 as YFSETQ. The CDR3 has 15 residues. This chain's CDR3 is CASSPWTAENSPLHF. The CDR3 DNA reads as TGCGCCAGCAGCCCTTGGACAGCGGAAAATTCACCCCTCCACTTT. Complete variable domain (other parts from reference TRBV5-1 and TRBJ1-6): KAGVTQTPRYLIKTRGQQVTLSCSPISGHRSVSWYQQTPGQGLQFLFEYFSETQRNKGNFPGRFSGRQFSNSRSEMNVSTLELGDSALYLCASSPWTAENSPLHFGNGTRLTVT.

The V gene is TRBV20-1, the J gene TRBJ2-6; D possibly corresponds to TRBD1 (6 bases). Trimming pared 6 bases from V and 2 bases from J, leaving 8 bases between. Per the germline V gene, CDR1 is DFQATT and CDR2 is SNEGSKA (reference sequence). The CDR3 loop spans 13 amino acids. CDR3 DNA sequence: TGCAGTGCGGGGACACCTGGGGCCAACGTCCTGACTTTC. Translated, it gives CSAGTPGANVLTF.

The chain carries TRBV4-1 and TRBJ1-1; D is possibly TRBD1 (6 bases). The CDR3 length is 12 residues. Germline V gene lookup returns CDR1 MGHRA and CDR2 YSYEKL. The germline V and J ends were trimmed by 3 bases and 7 bases, with 9 bases remaining between them. The CDR3 nucleotides read TGCGCCAGCAGCCAGCAGGGGAATGAAGCTTTCTTT. Protein sequence: CASSQQGNEAFF.

In its sample, this clonotype was seen many times. This chain links TRBV10-3 with TRBJ2-7; no reliable D call. V dropped 8 bases and J dropped 7 bases, with 15 bases sitting between them. The germline CDR1 and CDR2 sequences are ENHRY and SYGVKD. This CDR3 has 12 amino acids. The CDR3 sequence: CAIAGDAGEQYV. CDR3 coding DNA: TGTGCCATCGCAGGTGACGCTGGGGAGCAGTACGTC.

The genes are TRBV5-1 and TRBJ2-4, with no clear D. The germline gives CDR1 SGHRS, CDR2 YFSETQ. The CDR3 covers 15 residues. V gave up 0 bases and J gave up 0 bases, with 7 bases separating them. The CDR3 DNA reads TGCGCCAGCAGCTTGGGCCAGATAGCCAAAAACATTCAGTACTTC. Amino acid sequence: CASSLGQIAKNIQYF.

This sequence joins TRBV12-3 or TRBV12-4 and TRBJ2-5; D gene uncertain. The ends were cut back, 6 bases at V and 3 bases at J, with 11 bases in the middle. The CDR3 length is 13 residues. CDR3 bases: TGTGCCAGCAGACGTAGCCAGGAAGAGACCCAGTACTTC. Amino acid sequence: CASRRSQEETQYF.

This chain connects TRBV5-6 to TRBJ2-2; no clear D. The CDR3 is made up of 14 amino acids. V was trimmed by 0 bases and J by 6 bases, leaving 9 bases between them. Per the germline V gene, CDR1 is SGHDT and CDR2 is YYEEEE. The CDR3, as DNA: TGTGCCAGCAGCTTGGCCCTGGGTTCCGGGGAGCTGTTTTTT. Translation gives CASSLALGSGELFF.

This clonotype has a handful of counts. The gene calls are TRBV12-3 or TRBV12-4 and TRBJ1-6, with D uncertain. V lost 7 bases and J 8 bases, leaving 18 bases between the germline ends. This CDR3 spans 15 amino acids. CDR3 residues: CASKSGDSWDSPLHF. DNA for the CDR3: TGTGCCAGCAAAAGCGGCGATAGTTGGGATTCACCCCTCCACTTT.

This clonotype was detected only a few times. The chain recombines TRBV27 with TRBJ2-3; TRBD1 might be the D (5 bases). Germline CDR1 and CDR2: MNHEY and SMNVEV (reference sequence). V was cut by 5 bases and J by 6 bases, with 21 bases left in between. The CDR3 loop spans 16 amino acids. The DNA for the CDR3 is TGTGCCAGCAGTCTACGAGGTCCGCAGGGCGCCGATACGCAGTATTTT. Amino acid sequence: CASSLRGPQGADTQYF.

This clonotype was picked up many times. The chain recombines TRBV12-3 or TRBV12-4 with TRBJ2-6, with 7 positions matching TRBD1. CDR3 size: 15 residues. Trimming cost V 6 bases and J 2 bases; bases outside gene matches: 4. This chain's CDR3 is CASRQGTAGANVLTF. The CDR3 nucleotides read TGTGCCAGCAGGCAAGGGACAGCTGGGGCCAACGTCCTGACTTTC.

This clonotype has only a few counts. The J gene is TRBJ2-2, the V gene TRBV6-5; 9 bases match TRBD1. The CDR3 covers 16 residues. CDR1 is MNHEY and CDR2 is SVGAGI in the germline V gene. Trimming removed 5 bases from V and 0 bases from J; junction bases left unmatched: 4. The CDR3 sequence is CASSTRTGANTGELFF. The CDR3 nucleotides read TGTGCCAGCAGTACCCGGACAGGGGCGAACACCGGGGAGCTGTTTTTT.

This clonotype was found many times. The chain employs TRBV10-3 and TRBJ2-3; 13 bases are shared with TRBD2. The CDR3 length is 15 residues. V lost 5 bases, J lost 4 bases, and 3 bases stayed unmatched. Germline lookup yields CDR1 ENHRY and CDR2 SYGVKD. The CDR3 reads CAISRTSGGSDTQYF. The CDR3 nucleotides read TGTGCCATCAGTCGGACTAGCGGGGGTTCAGATACGCAGTATTTT.

The chain employs TRBV7-3 and TRBJ2-3; D is uncertain. The V gene's germline CDR1 is SGHTA and CDR2 FQGTGA. The CDR3 has 13 residues. Trimming shortened V by 4 bases and J by 6 bases, and 11 bases separated the two germline ends. The CDR3 is CASSSGSGDTQYF. The CDR3 DNA sequence: TGTGCCAGCAGCTCGGGCTCTGGGGATACGCAGTATTTT.

The sample holds a few counts of this clonotype. The J gene is TRBJ1-1, the V gene TRBV6-2 or TRBV6-3; D is unclear. Germline V gene data show CDR1 as MNHEY and CDR2 as SVGEGT. The length of the CDR3 is 13 residues. Trimming left V 5 bases short and J 1 base short, with 8 bases between. As DNA, the CDR3 is TGTGCCAGCAGTACCGACGGGAACACTGAAGCTTTCTTT. This sequence encodes CASSTDGNTEAFF.

This clonotype has a handful of counts. The V call is TRBV28, the J call TRBJ2-7, with 9 bases fitting TRBD1. Unmatched junction bases numbered 7, after V lost 6 bases and J lost 7 bases. This CDR3 region has 13 residues. The germline gives CDR1 MDHEN, CDR2 SYDVKM. The CDR3 DNA reads TGTGCCAGCAGCCTACAGGGGGCAGGGGAGCAGTACGTC. It yields the protein CASSLQGAGEQYV.

Many counts were recorded for this clonotype. The rearrangement uses TRBV5-4 and TRBJ1-1; unclear D gene. CDR3 length: 12 amino acids. Germline CDR1 and CDR2: SGHNT and YYREEE (reference sequence). Trimming removed 5 bases at V and 4 bases at J, with 9 bases between. CDR3 loop: CASRVGSTEAFF. DNA of the CDR3: TGTGCCAGCAGGGTGGGATCCACTGAAGCTTTCTTT.